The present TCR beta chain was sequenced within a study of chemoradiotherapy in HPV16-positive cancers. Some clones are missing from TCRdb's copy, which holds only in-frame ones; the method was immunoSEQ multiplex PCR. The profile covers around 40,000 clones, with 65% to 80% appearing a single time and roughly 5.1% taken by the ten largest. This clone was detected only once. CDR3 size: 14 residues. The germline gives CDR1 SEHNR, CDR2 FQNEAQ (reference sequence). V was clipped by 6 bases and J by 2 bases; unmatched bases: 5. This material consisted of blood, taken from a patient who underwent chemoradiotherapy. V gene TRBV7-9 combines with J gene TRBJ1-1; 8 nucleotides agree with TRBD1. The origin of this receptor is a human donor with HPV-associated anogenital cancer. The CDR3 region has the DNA TGTGCCAGCAGGTCCGGGACAGGAAACACTGAAGCTTTCTTT. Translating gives CASRSGTGNTEAFF. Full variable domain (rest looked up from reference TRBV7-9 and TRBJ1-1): DTGVSQNPRHKITKRGQNVTFRCDPISEHNRLYWYRQTLGQGPEFLTYFQNEAQLEKSRLLSDRFSAERPKGSFSTLEIQRTEQGDSAMYLCASRSGTGNTEAFFGQGTRLTVV.